These T cell receptor beta chains were read from a single sample in a study of blood T cell repertoires in COVID-19. Using immunoSEQ multiplex PCR, the repertoire was profiled, and TCRdb retains in-frame clones only, with some absent. The table shows about 150,000 clones, with around 84% occurring only once. Sequenced: PBMCs or T cells enriched from blood (not recorded which). These receptors all come from a man over 45 who had recovered from COVID-19. CDR3s include the opening cysteine and the closing phenylalanine or tryptophan. D genes are given only for firm matches. Size tells how often a clone was seen (once, few, many) or the class of an expanded clone, and some rows leave it out.

j_call d_call v_call clone_size cdr3_length cdr3_aa cdr3_nt
TRBJ2-3 TRBD2 TRBV27 NA 14 CASSLIGGTDTQYF TGTGCCAGCAGTTTGATCGGGGGGACAGATACGCAGTATTTT
TRBJ1-1 NA TRBV11-3 NA 14 CASSPRRENTEAFF TGTGCCAGCAGCCCACGTCGGGAGAACACTGAAGCTTTCTTT
TRBJ1-2 NA TRBV3-1/TRBV3-2 NA 15 CASSQSIGVSYGYTF TGTGCCAGCAGCCAAAGTATCGGGGTTTCCTATGGCTACACCTTC
TRBJ1-1 NA TRBV7-2 few 16 CASSLDSLVGDTEAFF TGTGCCAGCAGCTTAGACAGCCTGGTGGGCGACACTGAAGCTTTCTTT
TRBJ2-1 TRBD1 TRBV6-5 NA 14 CATKQDRGYNEQFF TGTGCCACCAAACAGGACAGGGGCTACAATGAGCAGTTCTTC
TRBJ2-7 NA TRBV7-2 NA 14 CASSPLMRAYEQYF TGTGCCAGCAGCCCCCTTATGAGGGCCTACGAGCAGTACTTC
TRBJ2-1 TRBD1 TRBV5-1 NA 12 CASSLDRGEQFF TGCGCCAGCAGCTTGGACAGGGGGGAACAGTTCTTC
TRBJ1-2 NA TRBV9 NA 13 CASNEGSDYGYTF TGTGCCAGCAACGAGGGCTCGGACTATGGCTACACCTTC
TRBJ2-7 TRBD2 TRBV5-1 once 15 CASSSQAGGRYEQYF TGCGCCAGCAGCTCGCAAGCGGGGGGACGCTACGAGCAGTACTTC
TRBJ2-1 TRBD2 TRBV5-5 NA 18 CASSLVLGLAETLGEQFF TGTGCCAGCAGCTTAGTTCTTGGGCTAGCGGAGACACTTGGTGAGCAGTTCTTC
TRBJ1-5 TRBD1 TRBV7-3 once 17 CASRNTSPGTGNQPQHF TGTGCCAGCAGAAACACCTCACCCGGGACAGGGAACCAGCCCCAGCATTTT
TRBJ1-3 NA TRBV18 NA 17 CASSPPNKLLSGNTIYF TGTGCCAGCTCACCACCGAATAAACTACTCTCTGGAAACACCATATATTTT
TRBJ1-4 TRBD1 TRBV4-3 NA 15 CASSPGGQANEKLFF TGCGCCAGCAGCCCTGGGGGACAGGCCAATGAAAAACTGTTTTTT
TRBJ1-5 NA TRBV19 few 14 CASSMNRVGQPQHF TGTGCCAGTAGTATGAACAGGGTCGGTCAGCCCCAGCATTTT
TRBJ2-3 NA TRBV27 NA 15 CASSPKTRRADTQYF TGTGCCAGCAGTCCAAAAACCCGTCGCGCAGATACGCAGTATTTT
TRBJ2-5 TRBD1 TRBV7-9 NA 14 CASSSGGASETQYF TGTGCCAGCAGCTCAGGGGGCGCGTCGGAGACCCAGTACTTC
TRBJ1-2 NA TRBV5-1 NA 15 CASSLEGVQAYGYTF TGCGCCAGCAGCTTGGAAGGGGTGCAGGCCTATGGCTACACCTTC
TRBJ2-5 TRBD1 TRBV7-2 few 14 CASSQGAGGETQYF TGTGCCAGCAGCCAAGGCGCAGGGGGAGAGACCCAGTACTTC
TRBJ2-7 TRBD2 TRBV4-2 NA 16 CASSQDEVAGYYEQYF TGTGCCAGCAGCCAAGATGAGGTAGCGGGGTACTACGAGCAGTACTTC
TRBJ2-5 TRBD1 TRBV19 NA 14 CASSFGTGAETQYF TGTGCCAGTAGTTTCGGGACAGGGGCAGAGACCCAGTACTTC
TRBJ1-6 NA TRBV6-5 NA 13 CASILTGYSPLHF TGTGCCAGCATCCTGACTGGGTATTCACCCCTCCACTTT
TRBJ1-6 NA TRBV7-6 NA 17 CASSQALLSSYNSPLHF TGTGCCAGCAGCCAGGCCCTTCTCAGCTCCTATAATTCACCCCTCCACTTT
TRBJ1-5 NA TRBV19 NA 13 CASSTHSNQPQHF TGTGCCAGTAGTACCCATAGCAATCAGCCCCAGCATTTT
TRBJ1-1 TRBD1 TRBV7-2 NA 13 CASSFRQGDEAFF TGTGCCAGCAGCTTCCGACAGGGGGATGAAGCTTTCTTT
TRBJ2-7 NA TRBV7-9 NA 13 CASSSAGAYEQYF TGTGCCAGCAGCTCCGCTGGGGCGTACGAGCAGTACTTC
TRBJ2-5 TRBD1 TRBV5-1 NA 15 CASRTDRGNRETQYF TGCGCCAGCAGAACCGACAGGGGGAATAGAGAGACCCAGTACTTC
TRBJ2-3 TRBD2 TRBV19 NA 17 CASSTRTSGGPTDTQYF TGTGCCAGTAGTACCCGGACTAGCGGGGGGCCCACAGATACGCAGTATTTT
TRBJ1-3 NA TRBV12-5 NA 17 CASGLRAGNMLGNTIYF TGTGCTAGTGGTTTGAGGGCAGGGAATATGCTTGGAAACACCATATATTTT
TRBJ1-5 NA TRBV7-9 NA 14 CASSLGQGLQPQHF TGTGCCAGCAGCTTAGGGCAGGGCCTACAGCCCCAGCATTTT
TRBJ2-5 TRBD2 TRBV5-8 once 16 CASSLGLAGDGETQYF TGTGCCAGCAGCTTGGGACTAGCGGGGGATGGTGAGACCCAGTACTTC
TRBJ1-6 NA TRBV7-2 NA 16 CASSLALRGGDSPLHF TGTGCCAGCAGCTTAGCGTTGAGGGGCGGGGATTCACCCCTCCACTTT
TRBJ2-1 TRBD2 TRBV5-1 NA 15 CASSYSGGARDEQFF TGCGCCAGCAGCTATAGCGGGGGGGCCCGGGATGAGCAGTTCTTC
TRBJ2-1 TRBD2 TRBV7-2 NA 16 CASSKRASGDYNEQFF TGTGCCAGCAGCAAACGGGCTAGCGGGGACTACAATGAGCAGTTCTTC
TRBJ2-1 TRBD2 TRBV7-9 NA 16 CASSLGTSGIYNEQFF TGTGCCAGCAGCCTCGGGACTAGCGGGATCTACAATGAGCAGTTCTTC
TRBJ1-1 NA TRBV7-3 NA 14 CASSAGAGVTEAFF TGTGCCAGCAGCGCGGGGGCGGGCGTCACTGAAGCTTTCTTT
TRBJ2-1 NA TRBV7-9 few 14 CASSPRDRNNEQFF TGTGCCAGCAGCCCCCGCGACAGGAACAATGAGCAGTTCTTC
TRBJ1-6 NA TRBV18 NA 15 CASSEQGSYNSPLHF TGTGCCAGCTCCGAACAGGGTTCCTATAATTCACCCCTCCACTTT
TRBJ2-1 TRBD2 TRBV6-1 NA 19 CASSGRLAGGKGSYNEQFF TGTGCCAGCAGTGGACGACTAGCGGGGGGCAAAGGCTCCTACAATGAGCAGTTCTTC
TRBJ1-5 NA TRBV5-6 NA 14 CASSLGRDNQPQHF TGTGCCAGCAGCTTGGGGAGGGACAATCAGCCCCAGCATTTT
TRBJ1-2 NA TRBV12-3/TRBV12-4 NA 13 CASSPTGTYGYTF TGTGCCAGCAGCCCGACAGGAACCTATGGCTACACCTTC
TRBJ2-7 TRBD2 TRBV7-8 NA 15 CASRATSGGSYEQYF TGTGCCAGCCGGGCGACTAGCGGGGGCTCCTACGAGCAGTACTTC
TRBJ2-3 NA TRBV7-3 NA 15 CASSFAGASTDTQYF TGTGCCAGCAGCTTTGCGGGGGCGAGCACAGATACGCAGTATTTT
TRBJ1-1 TRBD1 TRBV7-9 NA 15 CASSTTGGVGTEAFF TGTGCCAGCAGCACCACAGGGGGCGTAGGCACTGAAGCTTTCTTT
TRBJ1-2 TRBD1 TRBV9 many 15 CASSVGTGGFNGYTF TGTGCCAGCAGCGTTGGTACAGGGGGGTTCAATGGCTACACCTTC
TRBJ1-2 TRBD1 TRBV7-9 NA 14 CASSSGQEYYGYTF TGTGCCAGCAGCTCGGGACAGGAGTACTATGGCTACACCTTC
TRBJ2-1 TRBD1 TRBV15 NA 15 CATSKAGTGGHEQFF TGTGCCACCAGCAAGGCCGGGACAGGGGGTCATGAGCAGTTCTTC
TRBJ2-5 NA TRBV15 NA 14 CATSRDAGLETQYF TGTGCCACCAGCAGAGACGCAGGGTTGGAGACCCAGTACTTC
TRBJ2-7 TRBD1 TRBV10-3 once 15 CAINRDRSLSYEQYF TGTGCCATCAACCGGGACAGGTCCCTCTCCTACGAGCAGTACTTC
TRBJ1-2 NA TRBV7-9 NA 13 CASSLDGTHGYTF TGTGCCAGCAGCTTGGACGGGACACATGGCTACACCTTC
TRBJ2-1 TRBD2 TRBV7-9 NA 16 CASSLGTSGGYNEQFF TGTGCCAGCAGTTTAGGGACTAGCGGGGGTTACAATGAGCAGTTCTTC
TRBJ2-7 NA TRBV4-2 NA 17 CASSQESRTAVSYEQYF TGTGCCAGCAGCCAAGAGTCGAGGACAGCAGTTTCCTACGAGCAGTACTTC
TRBJ2-7 TRBD1 TRBV27 NA 14 CASSRQDRVGEQYF TGTGCCAGCAGTCGCCAGGACAGGGTCGGTGAGCAGTACTTC